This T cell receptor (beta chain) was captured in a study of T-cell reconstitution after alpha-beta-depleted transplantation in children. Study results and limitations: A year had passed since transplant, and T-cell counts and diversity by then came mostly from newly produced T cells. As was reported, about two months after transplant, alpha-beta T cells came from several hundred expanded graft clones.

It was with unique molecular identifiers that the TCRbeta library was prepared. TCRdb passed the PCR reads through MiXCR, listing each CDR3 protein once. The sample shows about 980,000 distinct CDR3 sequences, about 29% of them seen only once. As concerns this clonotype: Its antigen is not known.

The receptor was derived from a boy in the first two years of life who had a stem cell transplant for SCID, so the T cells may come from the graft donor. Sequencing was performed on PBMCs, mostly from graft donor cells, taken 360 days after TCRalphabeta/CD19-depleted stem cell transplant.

The CDR3 bases are TGTGCCAGCAATGCCCCCTCCCGGACAGGACTGAGCAATCAGCCCCAGCATTTT. Translated, it gives CASNAPSRTGLSNQPQHF. This rearrangement joins TRBV28 to TRBJ1-5, with 7 bases identical to TRBD1. The J segment lost 1 base and the V segment lost 7 bases, leaving 16 bases of the junction unmatched. CDR3 length: 18 amino acids. Germline values: CDR1 MDHEN, CDR2 SYDVKM.